The 12 T cell receptor beta chains listed next were all sequenced from one sample in a study of blood T cell repertoires in COVID-19. Data came from immunoSEQ multiplex PCR; TCRdb stores just in-frame clones and leaves some out. Among 250,000 or so clones listed, about 88% were seen once. Material for sequencing was PBMCs or T cells enriched from blood (not recorded which). The receptor source for this set is a woman between 45 and 60 years old who had recovered from COVID-19.

V is TRBV28 and J is TRBJ1-4; TRBD1 agrees at 7 bases. Germline CDR1 is MDHEN and CDR2 is SYDVKM. The CDR3 runs to 16 residues. Trimming removed 4 bases from V and 8 bases from J; junction bases left unmatched: 13. The CDR3 coding sequence is TGTGCCAGCAGTTCCACCCGACAGGGCGGACGAGAAAAACTGTTTTTT. It translates to CASSSTRQGGREKLFF.

The gene calls are TRBV18 and TRBJ2-1; D is undetermined. CDR3 length: 17 residues. V was trimmed by 3 bases and J by 2 bases, leaving 17 bases between them. Per the germline V gene, CDR1 is KGHSH and CDR2 is LQKENI. The CDR3 DNA is TGTGCCAGCTCACCCGCAATGAGCCGGTTGGCCTACAATGAGCAGTTCTTC. Translating gives CASSPAMSRLAYNEQFF.

CDR3 sequence reads: CAISYGGANTEAFF. The CDR3 nucleotides read TGTGCCATCAGTTACGGGGGTGCAAACACTGAAGCTTTCTTT. This chain joins TRBV10-3 and TRBJ1-1; a weak D match, TRBD1 (5 bases). V gave up 5 bases and J gave up 2 bases, with 12 bases separating them. The germline V gene has CDR1 ENHRY and CDR2 SYGVKD. The CDR3 length is 14 residues.

The V and J genes are TRBV29-1 and TRBJ1-1; D remains unclear. CDR1 SQVTM and CDR2 ANQGSEA come from the germline V gene. The V gene lost 0 bases and the J gene lost 2 bases, with 7 bases spanning the gap. The CDR3 is made up of 13 amino acids. DNA for the CDR3: TGCAGCGTTGAAGAGAGGTCAAACACTGAAGCTTTCTTT. Residues: CSVEERSNTEAFF.

The chain is built from TRBV7-2 and TRBJ1-1; 9 bases fit TRBD1. The CDR3 spans 19 residues. V was clipped by 5 bases and J by 5 bases; unmatched bases: 21. CDR1 SGHTA and CDR2 FQGNSA come from the germline V gene. The CDR3 spells CASSQISLQKQGARTEAFF. CDR3 coding DNA: TGTGCCAGCAGCCAAATTTCGCTCCAGAAACAGGGGGCTCGAACTGAAGCTTTCTTT.

The V and J genes are TRBV10-3 and TRBJ1-2; TRBD1 is a possible D gene (5 bases). CDR1 and CDR2 (germline): ENHRY, SYGVKD. The V end lost 7 bases, the J end lost 0 bases, and 12 bases lay between the germline ends. The CDR3 runs to 14 residues. CDR3 sequence (DNA): TGTGCCATCACCCAGGGCGAACCTAACTATGGCTACACCTTC. This gives the protein CAITQGEPNYGYTF.

In this sample, this clone turned up once. The V call is TRBV29-1, the J call TRBJ1-2; D not resolved. Germline assignment: CDR1 SQVTM and CDR2 ANQGSEA. There are 12 residues in the CDR3. Trimming left V 0 bases short and J 7 bases short, with 9 bases between. CDR3 loop: CSVEDGLFGYTF. Written as DNA, the CDR3 is TGCAGCGTTGAAGACGGTCTATTTGGCTACACCTTC.

J is TRBJ1-1 and V is TRBV18, with D possibly TRBD1 on 5 matching bases. The V gene's germline CDR1 is KGHSH and CDR2 LQKENI. The V gene lost 1 base and the J gene lost 7 bases, with 10 bases spanning the gap. The CDR3 contains 13 residues. CDR3 region: CASSPRTPSEAFF. The CDR3 nucleotides are TGTGCCAGCTCACCACGGACACCTAGTGAAGCTTTCTTT.

The chain recombines TRBV30 with TRBJ1-2, with a tentative D call TRBD1 (5 bases). This CDR3 has 14 amino acids. The germline V gene encodes CDR1 GTSNPN and CDR2 SVGIG (reference sequence). V was pared by 4 bases and J by 3 bases, with 15 bases between. The CDR3 sequence: CAWIGDSAYYGYTF. CDR3 nucleotides: TGTGCCTGGATTGGGGACTCTGCATACTATGGCTACACCTTC.

The V gene is TRBV12-3 or TRBV12-4, the J gene TRBJ1-1; perhaps TRBD1 as D (6 bases). This CDR3 has 13 amino acids. V lost 6 bases to trimming and J lost 2 bases, with 10 bases between them. The CDR3 region is CASRTGGNTEAFF. DNA for the CDR3: TGTGCCAGCAGGACAGGAGGAAACACTGAAGCTTTCTTT.

V gene TRBV25-1 combines with J gene TRBJ2-7, with 7 bases aligning to TRBD2. Germline loops: CDR1 MGHDK, CDR2 SYGVNS. Unmatched junction bases numbered 12, after V lost 2 bases and J lost 2 bases. The CDR3 runs 17 residues. CDR3 in DNA: TGTGCCAGCAGTGAAGTGGAGGGGCGGGAGAACCCCTACGAGCAGTACTTC. It specifies CASSEVEGRENPYEQYF.

The J gene is TRBJ2-7, the V gene TRBV18; 9 bases are shared with TRBD2. Germline V lookup: CDR1 KGHSH, CDR2 LQKENI. J lost 6 bases, V lost 3 bases, and 6 bases had no gene match. The CDR3 is 14 residues long. CDR3 protein: CASSPRTSVAEQYF. As DNA, the CDR3 is TGTGCCAGCTCACCGAGGACTAGCGTTGCCGAGCAGTACTTC.